This T cell receptor (beta chain) was found in a study of CD8 T cells in Susac syndrome. Sequencing of TCR beta drew on CD8+ and CD4+ T cells from blood. Patients with stable or active relapsing-remitting disease, all of them treatment-naive, made up the multiple sclerosis controls. Bulk CD8+ and CD4+ cells came from magnetic negative isolation; CD8+ TEMRA by FACS. Random hexamers primed reverse transcription of about 0.5 to 1 ug RNA. Amplification of the TCR beta CDR3 was carried out by immunoSEQ multiplex PCR, which spanned a total of 54 Vbeta and 13 Jbeta segments. Each CDR3 protein gets one entry after TCRdb re-called the immunoSEQ multiplex PCR reads with MiXCR. Of some 450,000 distinct CDR3 sequences in the sample, approximately 85% are singletons; the top ten hold more than 0.09%. The CDR3 contains 16 residues. Germline V gene data show CDR1 as SGDLS and CDR2 as YYNGEE. The V gene end was trimmed by 4 bases and the J gene end by 4 bases; junction bases not matched to a gene: 11.

This chain joins TRBV9 and TRBJ2-1; 7 bases are shared with TRBD2. The sequence derives from a human donor with multiple sclerosis. Source material: CD8+ T cells from PBMCs. This CDR3 reads CASSPLAGWAYNEQFF. The CDR3 region has the DNA TGTGCCAGCAGCCCATTAGCGGGCTGGGCTTACAATGAGCAGTTCTTC.